One sample yielded the 28 T cell receptor beta chains listed below, sequenced in a study of cytomegalovirus exposure and HLA in healthy donors. 13 Jbeta primers and 60 Vbeta primers were used for the PCR. Repertoires were generated with immunoSEQ multiplex PCR, while TCRdb's copy carries only in-frame clones and drops some. The sample shows some 200,000 clones, roughly 80% of them seen only once. Sequencing was done on a sample of PBMCs. All receptors come from a girl aged 10 to 17 in good health and CMV-seronegative.

This clone was seen just once. The CDR3 loop reads CASSPPREGLGEQFF. The CDR3 DNA sequence: TGTGCCAGCAGTCCCCCCCGGGAGGGCCTTGGTGAGCAGTTCTTC. This chain connects TRBV28 to TRBJ2-1; TRBD2 aligns across 8 bases. The J segment lost 9 bases and the V segment lost 5 bases, leaving 12 bases of the junction unmatched. The CDR3 has 15 amino acids. Germline assignment: CDR1 MDHEN and CDR2 SYDVKM.

This chain joins TRBV7-6 and TRBJ2-1; D is ambiguous. This CDR3 is built from 14 residues. Germline values: CDR1 SGHVS, CDR2 FNYEAQ. With 4 bases removed from V and 8 bases from J, the gap between germline ends came to 15 bases. CDR3 residues: CASSSYKIVHEQFF. The DNA of the CDR3 is TGTGCCAGCAGCTCTTACAAGATTGTCCATGAGCAGTTCTTC.

The count of this clone is one. The chain couples TRBV29-1 to TRBJ2-7; 14 bases map to TRBD2. The V gene end was trimmed by 6 bases and the J gene end by 12 bases; junction bases not matched to a gene: 13. The germline V gene has CDR1 SQVTM and CDR2 ANQGSEA. This CDR3 has 14 residues. The CDR3 region has the DNA TGCAGCGTCACCTACGGGACTAGCGGGAGCGTTCGGTACTTC. It translates to CSVTYGTSGSVRYF.

V and J are TRBV29-1 and TRBJ1-1; the D gene is possibly TRBD1 (6 bases). This CDR3 is built from 11 residues. Germline V gives CDR1 SQVTM, CDR2 ANQGSEA. V was trimmed by 3 bases and J by 11 bases, leaving 13 bases between them. CDR3 in DNA: TGCAGCGTTGACCCTGGACAGAGGGCTTTCTTT. Translated: CSVDPGQRAFF.

In DNA, the CDR3 is TGCGCCAGCAGCCTTTCATCCAGGGTTACCTACAATGAGCAGTTCTTC. It codes for CASSLSSRVTYNEQFF. This chain links TRBV4-1 with TRBJ2-1, with D perhaps matching TRBD1 (5 bases). Germline-derived CDR1 and CDR2 are MGHRA and YSYEKL. The CDR3 totals 16 residues. Trimming cost V 4 bases and J 2 bases, with 15 bases left between them.

This clone showed up just a few times. The V and J genes are TRBV5-1 and TRBJ2-2, with 7 bases lining up with TRBD1. CDR1 SGHRS and CDR2 YFSETQ come from the germline V gene. The CDR3 totals 15 residues. The J segment lost 0 bases and the V segment lost 4 bases, leaving 3 bases of the junction unmatched. The CDR3 DNA is TGCGCCAGCAGCCAGGGGACAGCGAACACCGGGGAGCTGTTTTTT. This gives the protein CASSQGTANTGELFF.

This clone came up a few times. The rearrangement uses TRBV6-6 and TRBJ2-3, with D possibly matching TRBD1 (6 bases). The CDR3 loop spans 13 amino acids. Per the germline V gene, CDR1 is MNHNY and CDR2 is SVGAGI (reference sequence). The ends were cut back, 2 bases at V and 4 bases at J, with 7 bases in the middle. The CDR3 sequence is CASSYDRSDTQYF. CDR3 DNA sequence: TGTGCCAGCAGTTACGACAGGTCAGATACGCAGTATTTT.

The table lists this clone with a count of one. J is TRBJ2-5 and V is TRBV7-2; 10 bases fit TRBD2. The junction had 20 bases not matched to a gene; V was cut back by 5 bases and J by 5 bases. CDR1 and CDR2 (germline): SGHTA, FQGNSA. This CDR3 is 19 amino acids long. CDR3 amino acids: CASSPISGGAFLFVETQYF. As DNA, the CDR3 is TGTGCCAGCAGCCCCATAAGCGGGGGGGCGTTCCTGTTCGTCGAGACCCAGTACTTC.

This clone has only one observation. This chain links TRBV27 with TRBJ2-7; the match to TRBD1 covers 10 bases. The V gene's germline CDR1 is MNHEY and CDR2 SMNVEV (reference sequence). This CDR3 is 14 amino acids long. V trimming: 7 bases; J trimming: 2 bases; junction bases outside the gene matches: 5. CDR3 bases: TGTGCCAGCAAGCCCGGACAGGGGGCCTACGAGCAGTACTTC. Translation: CASKPGQGAYEQYF.

This clone showed up just once. The CDR3 is CSVAVSSNQPQHF. The CDR3 DNA reads as TGCAGCGTTGCTGTGAGTAGCAATCAGCCCCAGCATTTT. V gene TRBV29-1 combines with J gene TRBJ1-5, with unresolved D. The germline V and J ends were trimmed by 4 bases and 0 bases, with 7 bases remaining between them. Looked up from germline, CDR1 is SQVTM and CDR2 is ANQGSEA. CDR3 length: 13 amino acids.

This clone occurred once. The rearrangement links TRBV19 to TRBJ2-7; D is perhaps TRBD1 (6 bases). The CDR3 runs to 15 residues. V lost 4 bases, J lost 5 bases, and 18 bases lay in between. CDR1 and CDR2 from the germline V gene are LNHDA and SQIVND (reference sequence). Here the CDR3 reads CASSKRTDSPHEQYF. CDR3 in DNA: TGTGCCAGTAGTAAGCGGACAGATTCCCCCCACGAGCAGTACTTC.

Notes on this clone: Relative to the germline gene, one junction end is altered; a read error may explain this. The J gene is TRBJ2-5, the V gene TRBV4-1; 9 bases match TRBD2. The CDR3 runs 12 residues. Per the germline V gene, CDR1 is MGHRA and CDR2 is YSYEKL. DNA for the CDR3: TGCGCCAGCAGCCAAGGAACTAGCGGGTTTAACTTC. As protein: CASSQGTSGFNF.

CDR3 nucleotides: TGTGCCAGTAGTATTCGTCAGGGGGCGCGTACCGGGGAGCTGTTTTTT. Translated, it gives CASSIRQGARTGELFF. This rearrangement joins TRBV19 to TRBJ2-2, with 8 nucleotides matching TRBD1. CDR3 length: 16 residues. CDR1 and CDR2 from the germline V gene are LNHDA and SQIVND (reference sequence). J was trimmed by 5 bases and V by 3 bases; bases with no gene match: 8.

The chain couples TRBV19 to TRBJ2-3, with 9 positions matching TRBD1. J gave up 4 bases and V 6 bases, and 8 bases lay outside the gene matches. The germline CDR1 and CDR2 sequences are LNHDA and SQIVND (reference sequence). The CDR3 is 15 residues long. Written as DNA, the CDR3 is TGTGCCAGTAGGCCGGGGACAGGGTGGGCAGATACGCAGTATTTT. This gives the protein CASRPGTGWADTQYF.

The chain couples TRBV5-5 to TRBJ1-3, with a weak D call TRBD1 (6 bases). Germline CDR1 SGHKS, CDR2 YYEKEE (reference sequence). The CDR3 is 17 amino acids. The germline V and J ends were trimmed by 4 bases and 3 bases, with 20 bases remaining between them. The CDR3 bases are TGTGCCAGCAGCGGGTCGGGGGGGGGCACCCATGGAAACACCATATATTTT. Encoded protein: CASSGSGGGTHGNTIYF. Full variable domain (missing parts from reference TRBV5-5 and TRBJ1-3): DAGVTQSPTHLIKTRGQQVTLRCSPISGHKSVSWYQQVLGQGPQFIFQYYEKEERGRGNFPDRFSARQFPNYSSELNVNALLLGDSALYLCASSGSGGGTHGNTIYFGEGSWLTVV.

V and J are TRBV5-6 and TRBJ2-3, with D unclear. V lost 2 bases, J lost 5 bases, and 9 bases lay in between. The CDR3 has 13 residues. Germline V gives CDR1 SGHDT, CDR2 YYEEEE. CDR3 amino acids: CASSFHELDTQYF. As DNA, the CDR3 is TGTGCCAGCAGCTTCCATGAGTTAGATACGCAGTATTTT.

This chain connects TRBV21-1 to TRBJ1-6; TRBD1 is taken as the D call from the table, unchecked against the DNA. TRBV21-1 is assigned pseudogene status. The CDR3 extends over 15 amino acids. This CDR3 is CASSKVETGEAPLHF. CDR3 DNA: TGTGCCAGCAGCAAAGTTGAGACAGGGGAGGCGCCCCTCCACTTT.

The chain joins TRBV2 to TRBJ2-1; TRBD2 aligns across 10 bases. Germline CDR1 is SNHLY and CDR2 is FYNNEI. CDR3 size: 15 residues. Trimming at V came to 3 bases and at J to 5 bases, leaving 4 bases not matched to a gene. Here the CDR3 reads CASSDVGTSDNEQFF. The CDR3 DNA reads TGTGCCAGCAGTGACGTTGGGACTAGCGACAATGAGCAGTTCTTC.

The chain links TRBV28 to TRBJ2-3, with TRBD2 matching 15 bases. CDR3 length equals 19 residues. The trim removed 1 base at V and 3 bases at J, leaving 8 bases unmatched. CDR1 MDHEN and CDR2 SYDVKM come from the germline V gene. The CDR3 here is CASSLSGGLAGGGTDTQYF. CDR3 bases: TGTGCCAGCAGTTTATCTGGCGGACTAGCGGGGGGGGGTACAGATACGCAGTATTTT.

The V gene is TRBV30, the J gene TRBJ1-1; D possibly corresponds to TRBD1 (6 bases). This CDR3 comprises 13 residues. Trimming removed 5 bases from V and 5 bases from J, with 15 bases in between. Looked up from germline, CDR1 is GTSNPN and CDR2 is SVGIG (reference sequence). The CDR3: CAWCHGGATEAFF. The DNA for the CDR3 is TGTGCCTGGTGTCATGGGGGGGCGACTGAAGCTTTCTTT.

This clone was observed a few times. The gene calls are TRBV10-3 and TRBJ1-4, with no clear D. Germline V gene lookup returns CDR1 ENHRY and CDR2 SYGVKD. The CDR3 consists of 13 residues. Trimming stripped 4 bases from V and 6 bases from J, with 9 bases between. The CDR3: CAISVGSYEKLFF. The CDR3, as DNA: TGTGCCATCAGTGTGGGGAGTTATGAAAAACTGTTTTTT.

J is TRBJ2-5 and V is TRBV2; 10 bases agree with TRBD2. The CDR3 is 15 residues long. V dropped 4 bases and J dropped 4; count of bases not matched to a gene: 6. Germline V gene lookup returns CDR1 SNHLY and CDR2 FYNNEI. The CDR3 loop is CASSAPGTSAETQYF. The DNA for the CDR3 is TGTGCCAGCAGTGCACCCGGGACTAGCGCAGAGACCCAGTACTTC.

This chain links TRBV28 with TRBJ2-7; TRBD1 matches 8 bases. The J segment lost 2 bases and the V segment lost 5 bases, leaving 11 bases of the junction unmatched. CDR3 length equals 16 residues. Per germline, CDR1 MDHEN and CDR2 SYDVKM. CDR3: CASSGTAGTGPYEQYF. DNA of the CDR3: TGTGCCAGCAGTGGGACGGCCGGGACAGGACCCTACGAGCAGTACTTC.

The chain carries TRBV7-3 and TRBJ2-3; 8 positions match TRBD2. The CDR3 sequence is 16 residues long. V trimming: 5 bases; J trimming: 2 bases; junction bases outside the gene matches: 9. CDR1 and CDR2 from the germline V gene are SGHTA and FQGTGA. The CDR3 DNA reads as TGTGCCAGCAGCCGAGAACCGGGACTAGTCACAGATACGCAGTATTTT. This gives the protein CASSREPGLVTDTQYF. Full variable domain (rest looked up from reference TRBV7-3 and TRBJ2-3): GAGVSQTPSNKVTEKGKYVELRCDPISGHTALYWYRQSLGQGPEFLIYFQGTGAADDSGLPNDRFFAVRPEGSVSTLKIQRTERGDSAVYLCASSREPGLVTDTQYFGPGTRLTVL.

This chain connects TRBV5-1 to TRBJ2-1, with 10 bases lining up with TRBD1. Germline-derived CDR1 and CDR2 are SGHRS and YFSETQ. The ends lost 4 bases at V and 2 bases at J; junction bases unmatched: 3. The CDR3 is 15 residues long. The CDR3 DNA reads TGCGCCAGCAGCGTCGGACAGGGGGCCTACAATGAGCAGTTCTTC. Its translation: CASSVGQGAYNEQFF. Filled out from reference TRBV5-1 and TRBJ2-1, the complete variable domain reads KAGVTQTPRYLIKTRGQQVTLSCSPISGHRSVSWYQQTPGQGLQFLFEYFSETQRNKGNFPGRFSGRQFSNSRSEMNVSTLELGDSALYLCASSVGQGAYNEQFFGPGTRLTVL.

This clone has a single count. The V gene is TRBV11-2, the J gene TRBJ1-1; D perhaps matches TRBD1 (6 bases). Germline CDR1 is SGHAT and CDR2 is FQNNGV. CDR3 length equals 13 residues. V lost 6 bases to trimming and J lost 7 bases, with 15 bases between them. CDR3: CASSQTLGGEAFF. The CDR3 DNA reads as TGTGCCAGCAGTCAAACACTAGGGGGTGAAGCTTTCTTT.

This chain connects TRBV7-7 to TRBJ2-5; D unresolved. The CDR3 runs to 14 residues. Germline CDR1 and CDR2: SSHAT and FNYEAQ (reference sequence). With 1 base removed from V and 3 bases from J, the gap between germline ends came to 9 bases. The DNA for the CDR3 is TGTGCCAGCAGCTTAGGTGGGCTCAAAGAGACCCAGTACTTC. Amino acids: CASSLGGLKETQYF.

This sequence joins TRBV5-1 and TRBJ2-1; D is undetermined. The CDR3 consists of 13 residues. Germline V gene lookup returns CDR1 SGHRS and CDR2 YFSETQ. V lost 0 bases to trimming and J lost 4 bases, with 5 bases between them. The CDR3 bases are TGCGCCAGCAGCTTGGAAATATACAATGAGCAGTTCTTC. It specifies CASSLEIYNEQFF.